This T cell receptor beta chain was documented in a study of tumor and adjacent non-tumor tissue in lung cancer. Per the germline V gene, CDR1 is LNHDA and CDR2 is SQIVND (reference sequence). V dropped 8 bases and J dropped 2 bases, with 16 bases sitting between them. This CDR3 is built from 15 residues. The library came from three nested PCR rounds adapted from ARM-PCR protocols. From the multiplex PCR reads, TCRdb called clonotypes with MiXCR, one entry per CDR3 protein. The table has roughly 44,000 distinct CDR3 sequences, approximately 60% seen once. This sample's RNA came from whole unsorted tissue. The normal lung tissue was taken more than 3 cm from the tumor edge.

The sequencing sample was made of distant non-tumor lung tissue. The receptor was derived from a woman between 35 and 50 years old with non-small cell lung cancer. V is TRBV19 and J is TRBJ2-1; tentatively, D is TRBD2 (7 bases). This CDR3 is CASQQGRETYNEQFF. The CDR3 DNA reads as TGTGCCAGTCAGCAGGGGAGGGAGACCTACAATGAGCAGTTCTTC.